Below are 4 T cell receptor beta chains sequenced from a single sample in a study of vaccination effects on CD4 cells after COVID-19 (dated by TCRdb to 2022 to 2024). Antigen specificity for these receptors is unknown. The ViraFEST assay stimulated PBMC with viral peptide pools and then used TCR sequencing to identify antigen-specific CD4+ T cell clonotypes by expansion. After approximately 11 days of culture, CD4+ T cells were isolated with the EasySep CD4+ T cell isolation kit. Library preparation employed the immunoSEQ multiplex PCR assay. In TCRdb, the immuneACCESS table is reduced to in-frame sequences with V and J assigned. These tables do not hold every clone; where another copy was compared, an unresolved V gene accounts for under half, and the others remain unexplained. In this sample the table shows 55,000 to 70,000 clones, approximately 80% of which occur a single time. The top ten clonotypes cover about 2.5% of the sample.

Source: CD4+ T cells from PBMCs cultured with HCoV-229E spike peptides, taken before COVID-19 vaccination. The cell subset or site label for this specimen denotes: HCoV-229E spike overlapping peptide pool stimulation. The receptors were gathered from a human donor who received a COVID-19 vaccine.

This chain connects TRBV5-6 to TRBJ1-4; TRBD1 is a possible D gene (5 bases). This CDR3 has 14 residues. V was trimmed by 1 base and J by 6 bases, leaving 10 bases between them. The germline V gene has CDR1 SGHDT and CDR2 YYEEEE. CDR3 loop: CASSLYRRDEKLFF. CDR3 in DNA: TGTGCCAGCAGCTTGTACAGGCGGGATGAAAAACTGTTTTTT.

The rearrangement joins TRBV5-1 to TRBJ1-2, with a possible D match to TRBD1 (5 bases). The ends were cut back, 0 bases at V and 6 bases at J, with 15 bases in the middle. In germline, CDR1 is SGHRS, CDR2 YFSETQ. The CDR3 sequence is 15 residues long. The CDR3 spells CASSLDEGSWNGYTF. The CDR3 nucleotides are TGCGCCAGCAGCTTGGACGAGGGGAGCTGGAATGGCTACACCTTC.

The V gene is TRBV12-3 or TRBV12-4, the J gene TRBJ1-1; D ambiguous. V shed 6 bases and J shed 1 base, with 9 bases lying between them. The CDR3 consists of 13 residues. CDR3 sequence: CASRPVSNTEAFF. CDR3 DNA sequence: TGTGCCAGCAGGCCTGTCTCGAACACTGAAGCTTTCTTT.

This clone was seen just once. The chain uses TRBV24-1 and TRBJ2-3; possibly TRBD1 or TRBD2 for D (5 bases each). Trimming left V 4 bases short and J 2 bases short, with 12 bases between. CDR3 size: 15 residues. Looked up from germline, CDR1 is KGHDR and CDR2 is SFDVKD. Here the CDR3 reads CATSDSRGPTDTQYF. The DNA of the CDR3 is TGTGCCACCAGTGACTCACGGGGCCCCACAGATACGCAGTATTTT.